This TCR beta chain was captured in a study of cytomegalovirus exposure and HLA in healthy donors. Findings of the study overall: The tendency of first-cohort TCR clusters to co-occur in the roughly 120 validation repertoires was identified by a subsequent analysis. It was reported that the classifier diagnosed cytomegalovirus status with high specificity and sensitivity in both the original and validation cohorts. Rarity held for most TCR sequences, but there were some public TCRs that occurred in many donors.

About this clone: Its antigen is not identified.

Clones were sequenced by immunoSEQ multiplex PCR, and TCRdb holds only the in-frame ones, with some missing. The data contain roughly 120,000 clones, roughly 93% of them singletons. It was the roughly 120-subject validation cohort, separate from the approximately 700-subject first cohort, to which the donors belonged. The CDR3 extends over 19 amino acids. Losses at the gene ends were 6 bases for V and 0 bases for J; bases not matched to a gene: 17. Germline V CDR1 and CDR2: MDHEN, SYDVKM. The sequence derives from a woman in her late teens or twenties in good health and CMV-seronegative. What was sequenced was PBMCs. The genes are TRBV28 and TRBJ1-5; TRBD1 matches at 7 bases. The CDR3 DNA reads TGTGCCAGCAGACGATCCGGGACAGTCCTAAATTATAGCAATCAGCCCCAGCATTTT. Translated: CASRRSGTVLNYSNQPQHF.